Listed here are 32 T cell receptor beta chains from one sample, sequenced in a study of a mutant IDH1 vaccine in newly diagnosed glioma. The time point was: week 23, last vaccination. All doses held 300 ug of mutant IDH1 20-mer peptide, with topical imiquimod. For these receptors, no antigen is known. The table came from immunoSEQ multiplex PCR; TCRdb's copy has only in-frame clones and leaves some out. The data show about 60,000 clones, with over 75% seen just once and roughly 15% held by the top ten. The specimen was PBMCs, collected from a glioma patient whose treatment included an IDH1 peptide vaccine. The receptors stem from a young man with glioma.

The V call is TRBV7-8, the J call TRBJ2-7; no reliable D call. Germline loops: CDR1 SGHVS, CDR2 FQNEAQ. The V end lost 6 bases, the J end lost 1 base, and 13 bases lay between the germline ends. This CDR3 is 14 amino acids long. The CDR3 nucleotides read TGTGCCAGCAGTTCAGCCTTCCGTTCCTACGAGCAGTACTTC. As protein: CASSSAFRSYEQYF.

This rearrangement joins TRBV9 to TRBJ1-2; D may be TRBD1 (5 bases). This CDR3 is 13 amino acids long. CDR1 and CDR2 (germline): SGDLS, YYNGEE. V dropped 0 bases and J dropped 8 bases, with 11 bases sitting between them. This chain's CDR3 is CASSVVGELGYTF. The CDR3 region has the DNA TGTGCCAGCAGCGTAGTAGGGGAATTGGGCTACACCTTC.

This chain connects TRBV7-9 to TRBJ1-1; 10 bases are a match to TRBD1. The ends lost 4 bases at V and 5 bases at J; junction bases unmatched: 7. The length of the CDR3 is 15 residues. Per the germline V gene, CDR1 is SEHNR and CDR2 is FQNEAQ (reference sequence). CDR3 in amino acids: CASSSTGGRRTEAFF. The CDR3 DNA reads as TGTGCCAGCAGCTCGACAGGGGGCAGGAGAACTGAAGCTTTCTTT.

This clone was recorded once. V and J are TRBV2 and TRBJ1-1, with no clear D. Trimming pared 5 bases from V and 1 base from J, leaving 14 bases between. From germline, CDR1 is SNHLY and CDR2 FYNNEI. The CDR3 covers 15 residues. The CDR3 region has the DNA TGTGCCAGCAGTCCCTATGGGCTGACGAACACTGAAGCTTTCTTT. This gives the protein CASSPYGLTNTEAFF.

The gene calls are TRBV18 and TRBJ1-3; D gene uncertain. Germline assignment: CDR1 KGHSH and CDR2 LQKENI. Deletions cut 7 bases from V and 8 bases from J, with 9 bases between. CDR3 size: 11 residues. CDR3: CASFSLDTIYF. The CDR3 DNA is TGTGCCAGCTTCTCGTTGGACACCATATATTTT.

The chain joins TRBV4-3 to TRBJ2-7; 7 bases agree with TRBD1. This CDR3 has 17 residues. The trim removed 0 bases at V and 2 bases at J, leaving 10 bases unmatched. CDR1 is LGHNA and CDR2 is YSLEER in the germline V gene. The CDR3 DNA sequence: TGCGCCAGCAGCCAAGATATGGGAACAGGGGCTGCCTACGAGCAGTACTTC. Translation: CASSQDMGTGAAYEQYF.

This clone was picked up one time. The chain uses TRBV9 and TRBJ2-7, with 7 bases identical to TRBD2. J gave up 7 bases and V 0 bases, and 10 bases lay outside the gene matches. The length of the CDR3 is 15 residues. Germline V lookup: CDR1 SGDLS, CDR2 YYNGEE. The CDR3 DNA reads TGTGCCAGCAGCGTAGGCGGGAGTTTCGCTGGGGAGCAGTACTTC. This gives the protein CASSVGGSFAGEQYF. Complete variable domain (other parts from reference TRBV9 and TRBJ2-7): DSGVTQTPKHLITATGQRVTLRCSPRSGDLSVYWYQQSLDQGLQFLIQYYNGEERAKGNILERFSAQQFPDLHSELNLSSLELGDSALYFCASSVGGSFAGEQYFGPGTRLTVT.

J is TRBJ1-2 and V is TRBV6-4; TRBD1 agrees at 8 bases. The germline V gene has CDR1 MRHNA and CDR2 SNTAGT. The CDR3 consists of 17 residues. Trimming took 8 bases from V and 2 from J; bases not matched to a gene: 16. CDR3 coding DNA: TGTGCCAGCGAAACTAAAAACAGGGGGACCCAAAACTATGGCTACACCTTC. As protein: CASETKNRGTQNYGYTF.

The chain couples TRBV7-9 to TRBJ1-2; 8 bases line up with TRBD1. J gave up 5 bases and V 1 base, and 3 bases lay outside the gene matches. The CDR3 runs to 14 residues. Germline CDR1 and CDR2: SEHNR and FQNEAQ (reference sequence). CDR3 in amino acids: CASSLVGQVYGYTF. The DNA for the CDR3 is TGTGCCAGCAGCTTAGTGGGACAGGTATATGGCTACACCTTC.

The chain recombines TRBV28 with TRBJ2-7; no clear D. V was clipped by 7 bases and J by 5 bases, with 9 bases between them. Germline CDR1 MDHEN, CDR2 SYDVKM. This CDR3 comprises 11 residues. Here the CDR3 DNA reads TGTGCCAGCAAGGGTTACCACGAGCAGTACTTC. Amino acids: CASKGYHEQYF.

The rearrangement joins TRBV7-8 to TRBJ1-4, with 7 bases matching TRBD1. V lost 4 bases and J lost 8; bases outside the gene matches: 10. Germline V gives CDR1 SGHVS, CDR2 FQNEAQ. The CDR3 has 15 amino acids. As DNA, the CDR3 is TGTGCCAGCAGCTCCCAGGGGGGCGGATTCGAAAAACTGTTTTTT. It codes for CASSSQGGGFEKLFF.

V and J are TRBV7-2 and TRBJ2-1, with a tentative D call TRBD2 (6 bases). The CDR3 contains 14 residues. V lost 3 bases, J lost 6 bases, and 12 bases lay in between. Germline V lookup: CDR1 SGHTA, CDR2 FQGNSA. The DNA for the CDR3 is TGTGCCAGCAGCTTGAATTTCGGGGGCAATGAGCAGTTCTTC. Its translation: CASSLNFGGNEQFF.

V gene TRBV15 combines with J gene TRBJ2-6; D gene unclear. CDR1 and CDR2 from the germline V gene are LNHNV and YYDKDF (reference sequence). Deletions cut 8 bases from V and 6 bases from J, with 8 bases between. CDR3 length: 12 residues. CDR3 residues: CATSREANVLTF. CDR3 nucleotide sequence: TGTGCCACCTCAAGGGAGGCCAACGTCCTGACTTTC.

The rearrangement links TRBV4-3 to TRBJ1-2; possible D gene TRBD1, 5 bases. The V gene's germline CDR1 is LGHNA and CDR2 YSLEER. V lost 4 bases, J lost 4 bases, and 16 bases lay in between. The CDR3 sequence is 15 residues long. This CDR3 reads CASSLNWGEGYGYTF. The CDR3 DNA reads as TGCGCCAGCAGCCTGAATTGGGGCGAGGGCTATGGCTACACCTTC.

The chain employs TRBV30 and TRBJ2-5, with 8 bases that match TRBD1. V lost 2 bases and J lost 5; bases outside the gene matches: 7. The CDR3 sequence is 14 residues long. CDR1 is GTSNPN, CDR2 SVGIG, per germline (reference sequence). The CDR3 nucleotides read TGTGCCTGGAGTCTGCAGGGGGCGCGGGAGACCCAGTACTTC. This sequence encodes CAWSLQGARETQYF.

This rearrangement joins TRBV5-4 to TRBJ2-7; 9 bases fit TRBD1. The J segment lost 3 bases and the V segment lost 4 bases, leaving 5 bases of the junction unmatched. Germline V gives CDR1 SGHNT, CDR2 YYREEE (reference sequence). There are 14 residues in the CDR3. The CDR3 region is CASSRTGDVYEQYF. DNA of the CDR3: TGTGCCAGCAGCAGGACAGGGGATGTCTACGAGCAGTACTTC.

The rearrangement uses TRBV6-1 and TRBJ1-2, with 8 bases fitting TRBD1. Germline lookup yields CDR1 MNHNS and CDR2 SASEGT. The CDR3 is 15 amino acids. V was pared by 5 bases and J by 0 bases, with 5 bases of the junction left unmatched. The CDR3 loop reads CASSIGTGPNYGYTF. CDR3 nucleotide sequence: TGTGCCAGCAGTATTGGGACAGGACCTAACTATGGCTACACCTTC.

V gene TRBV6-5 combines with J gene TRBJ1-2; 9 nucleotides agree with TRBD1. Germline lookup yields CDR1 MNHEY and CDR2 SVGAGI. CDR3 size: 14 residues. The ends lost 0 bases at V and 8 bases at J; junction bases unmatched: 4. The CDR3, as DNA: TGTGCCAGCAGTTACTCGACAGGGGGAGGCGGCTACACCTTC. Residues: CASSYSTGGGGYTF.

The table lists this clone with a count of one. The chain is built from TRBV2 and TRBJ2-5; D is ambiguous. CDR3 size: 11 residues. Trimming pared 3 bases from V and 14 bases from J, leaving 13 bases between. CDR1 is SNHLY, CDR2 FYNNEI, per germline. The CDR3 nucleotides are TGTGCCAGCAGTGAGATCCGACGGCACTACTTC. It specifies CASSEIRRHYF.

This clone occurred a few times. This chain's CDR3 is CASGDWAWENTEAFF. As DNA, the CDR3 is TGTGCCAGCGGGGATTGGGCATGGGAGAACACTGAAGCTTTCTTT. The chain uses TRBV2 and TRBJ1-1; D gene unclear. This CDR3 contains 15 residues. Germline V gives CDR1 SNHLY, CDR2 FYNNEI. V dropped 8 bases and J dropped 1 base, with 17 bases sitting between them.

This chain uses TRBV4-1 with TRBJ1-5; D possibly corresponds to TRBD1 (5 bases). The germline V gene encodes CDR1 MGHRA and CDR2 YSYEKL. V was trimmed by 1 base and J by 7 bases, leaving 8 bases between them. The CDR3 runs to 13 residues. The CDR3 loop reads CASSQGGGQPQHF. The CDR3 nucleotides are TGCGCCAGCAGCCAAGGGGGCGGGCAGCCCCAGCATTTT.

The table lists this clone with a count of one. The chain carries TRBV19 and TRBJ1-4; D gene uncertain. Germline lookup yields CDR1 LNHDA and CDR2 SQIVND (reference sequence). The CDR3 is 14 amino acids. The V gene lost 9 bases and the J gene lost 4 bases, with 15 bases spanning the gap. CDR3: CASVSRPRNEKLFF. The CDR3 nucleotides read TGTGCCAGCGTCTCGCGACCTCGTAATGAAAAACTGTTTTTT.

The chain recombines TRBV5-1 with TRBJ1-1; D unresolved. Per the germline V gene, CDR1 is SGHRS and CDR2 is YFSETQ. V lost 3 bases to trimming and J lost 0 bases, with 9 bases between them. The CDR3 runs to 14 residues. The CDR3 sequence is CASSYRALNTEAFF. CDR3 nucleotide sequence: TGCGCCAGCAGCTACAGAGCTTTGAACACTGAAGCTTTCTTT.

This clone was observed once. This chain connects TRBV11-2 to TRBJ1-2, with D possibly matching TRBD1 (5 bases). Germline CDR1 reads SGHAT; CDR2 reads FQNNGV. V was shortened by 5 bases and J by 6 bases, with 16 bases between the two germline ends. This CDR3 has 14 residues. The CDR3 protein is CASSRTGTPHGYTF. The CDR3 region has the DNA TGTGCCAGCAGCCGTACCGGGACCCCCCATGGCTACACCTTC.

This sequence joins TRBV6-5 and TRBJ1-1; D is uncertain. Germline CDR1 and CDR2: MNHEY and SVGAGI. Trimming removed 6 bases from V and 5 bases from J, with 19 bases in between. CDR3 length equals 15 residues. CDR3 protein: CASRSLQRPWTEAFF. The CDR3, as DNA: TGTGCCAGCAGATCCCTTCAAAGACCGTGGACTGAAGCTTTCTTT.

The chain employs TRBV7-2 and TRBJ1-1; D is unresolved. V shed 3 bases and J shed 4 bases, with 27 bases lying between them. Germline CDR1 reads SGHTA; CDR2 reads FQGNSA. This CDR3 region has 19 residues. In DNA form, the CDR3 reads TGTGCCAGCAGCTTCGAACTCTACAGTGTTCGACATGTATCCACTGAAGCTTTCTTT. Amino acids: CASSFELYSVRHVSTEAFF.

The chain carries TRBV7-9 and TRBJ2-1; TRBD2 matches at 7 bases. CDR3 length equals 15 residues. The trim removed 4 bases at V and 2 bases at J, leaving 5 bases unmatched. Per the germline V gene, CDR1 is SEHNR and CDR2 is FQNEAQ (reference sequence). CDR3 region: CASSSAGRAYNEQFF. The CDR3 DNA follows: TGTGCCAGCAGCTCGGCGGGGAGGGCCTACAATGAGCAGTTCTTC.

This clone was detected once. The chain recombines TRBV5-4 with TRBJ1-2; the D is unclear. The CDR3 has 14 amino acids. Per the germline V gene, CDR1 is SGHNT and CDR2 is YYREEE (reference sequence). Trimming pared 1 base from V and 4 bases from J, leaving 11 bases between. CDR3 nucleotides: TGTGCCAGCAGCTTGCTCAGCGAAGGCTATGGCTACACCTTC. Its translation: CASSLLSEGYGYTF.

In DNA, the CDR3 is TGTGCCAGTAGTCGTGACAGGGCAAACACCGGGGAGCTGTTTTTT. Translation: CASSRDRANTGELFF. V is TRBV19 and J is TRBJ2-2, with 7 bases that match TRBD1. The V segment lost 5 bases and the J segment 2 bases; nucleotides outside the gene matches: 5. Germline values: CDR1 LNHDA, CDR2 SQIVND (reference sequence). This CDR3 contains 15 residues.

This sequence joins TRBV6-4 and TRBJ1-1, with D perhaps TRBD1 (5 bases). Trimming took 2 bases from V and 5 from J, leaving 12 bases between them. The CDR3 spans 14 residues. Germline V gene data show CDR1 as MRHNA and CDR2 as SNTAGT. The CDR3 nucleotides read TGTGCCAGCAGTGACGGTACAGGTTTGACTGAAGCTTTCTTT. Encoded protein: CASSDGTGLTEAFF.

The CDR3 DNA is TGTGCCAGCAGTAACTTGAACACTGAAGCTTTCTTT. Protein product: CASSNLNTEAFF. The chain employs TRBV6-5 and TRBJ1-1; D gene ambiguous. The V and J ends lost 5 bases and 0 bases respectively, with 4 bases between them. The CDR3 extends over 12 amino acids. Germline V gives CDR1 MNHEY, CDR2 SVGAGI.

The CDR3 DNA sequence: TGTGCCAGCAGCTTAAAGGGGGGCGAGAACACTGAAGCTTTCTTT. Its protein product is CASSLKGGENTEAFF. The V gene is TRBV7-3, the J gene TRBJ1-1; D is possibly TRBD1 (6 bases). Germline CDR1 reads SGHTA; CDR2 reads FQGTGA. V was cut by 1 base and J by 1 base, with 10 bases left in between. The CDR3 sequence is 15 residues long.